The 5 T cell receptor beta chains given below trace back to one sample, sequenced in a study of blood T cell repertoires in COVID-19. The repertoire was sequenced with immunoSEQ multiplex PCR; TCRdb's copy has only in-frame clones and lacks some. The profile shows 150,000 to 200,000 clones, about 86% of them singletons. The sequenced sample consisted of peripheral blood. The receptors were sampled from a woman aged 80 or older in a cohort sampled during active or convalescent COVID-19.

The V call is TRBV2, the J call TRBJ1-1; 7 bases are shared with TRBD1. Trimming at V came to 6 bases and at J to 5 bases, leaving 12 bases not matched to a gene. This CDR3 has 15 amino acids. Germline V gene sequence: CDR1 SNHLY, CDR2 FYNNEI. The CDR3 bases are TGTGCCAGCAGGAAAGAGAAGACAGGGCCAACTGAAGCTTTCTTT. The encoded protein is CASRKEKTGPTEAFF.

The chain couples TRBV7-6 to TRBJ1-5; 9 nucleotides line up with TRBD1. The J segment lost 10 bases and the V segment lost 1 base, leaving 8 bases of the junction unmatched. The CDR3 sequence is 15 residues long. Per germline, CDR1 SGHVS and CDR2 FNYEAQ. The CDR3 reads CASSLGVPGQGPQHF. CDR3 coding DNA: TGTGCCAGCAGCTTAGGCGTCCCGGGACAGGGACCCCAGCATTTT.

The rearrangement uses TRBV11-3 and TRBJ2-1; no definite D call. Germline V gene lookup returns CDR1 SGHNT and CDR2 YENEEA. Trimming shortened V by 5 bases and J by 6 bases, and 14 bases separated the two germline ends. CDR3 length: 14 residues. For the CDR3, the DNA is TGTGCCAGCAGCCCCCCGACTGGATTCAATGAGCAGTTCTTC. It codes for CASSPPTGFNEQFF.

The V gene is TRBV5-1, the J gene TRBJ2-3, with TRBD2 identical over 14 bases. There are 16 residues in the CDR3. V lost 3 bases, J lost 3 bases, and 3 bases stayed unmatched. The V gene's germline CDR1 is SGHRS and CDR2 YFSETQ. CDR3 coding DNA: TGCGCCAGCAGCTGGGGGACTAGCGGGAGTACAGATACGCAGTATTTT. This gives the protein CASSWGTSGSTDTQYF.

J is TRBJ2-5 and V is TRBV6-5; D might be TRBD2 (6 bases). CDR1 and CDR2 (germline): MNHEY, SVGAGI. This CDR3 has 15 amino acids. The germline V and J ends were trimmed by 2 bases and 4 bases, with 14 bases remaining between them. The CDR3 DNA reads as TGTGCCAGCAGTTACGCTAGCGTTCCCGGAGAGACCCAGTACTTC. It encodes CASSYASVPGETQYF.